This T cell receptor beta chain was documented in a study of blood T cell repertoires in COVID-19. At the level of the study: The cDNA or gDNA used as material had been derived from T cells, B-cell-depleted T cells, or PBMCs.

In the authors' workflow: Amplified reference gene primers provided the basis for estimating nucleated cell counts. The assay was immunoSEQ multiplex PCR, and TCRdb's table has in-frame clones only and misses some. Clone size and V and J calls were adopted from that table, with D and trimming inferred from the DNA. The repertoire has around 69,000 clones, nearly 85% of them found once; the top ten carry 1.8%. This CDR3 comprises 17 residues. The trim removed 0 bases at V and 1 base at J, leaving 7 bases unmatched. Germline CDR1 SGHRS, CDR2 YFSETQ. V gene TRBV5-1 combines with J gene TRBJ1-1; 9 bases are shared with TRBD1. The sequenced material came from peripheral blood. The sequence came from a woman aged 55-70 years with acute or convalescent COVID-19. CDR3 sequence reads: CASSLGTGAARNTEAFF. CDR3 DNA sequence: TGCGCCAGCAGCTTGGGGACAGGGGCGGCACGGAACACTGAAGCTTTCTTT.